This is a list of T cell receptor beta chains from one sample in a study of graft-versus-host responses after intestinal transplantation. Antigen specificity for these receptors is unknown. Sequencing used immunoSEQ multiplex PCR; TCRdb keeps in-frame clones, though not all of them. Here the sample spans under 140,000 clones, 90% to 95% being singletons. The sample in question was unstimulated CD8+ T cells sorted from spleen or lymph node cells, obtained before intestinal transplant. The origin of the receptors is a human donor who received an intestinal transplant. The CDR3 runs from the conserved cysteine through the conserved F or W. A D gene is named only where the DNA matches it firmly. Only part of the rows carry a size: once, few, many, or a class if the clone is expanded.

>TRBV11-2|NA|NA|TRBJ2-7
TGTGCCAGCAGCTTATATGGGGCTGGCTCCTACGAGCAGTACTTC
CASSLYGAGSYEQYF
>TRBV2|TRBD2|once|TRBJ2-7
TGTGCCAGCAGTCGCGGGAGGTATGGGGGCGAGCAGTACTTC
CASSRGRYGGEQYF
>TRBV28|NA|NA|TRBJ1-5
TGTGCCAGCAGTTTAACTATTGGCAGTAATAGCAATCAGCCCCAGCATTTT
CASSLTIGSNSNQPQHF
>TRBV14|TRBD2|NA|TRBJ2-7
TGTGCCAGCTATACTAGCGGAAAGACCTACGAGCAGTACTTC
CASYTSGKTYEQYF
>TRBV2|TRBD2|NA|TRBJ2-1
TGTGCCAGCAACTTTCCACCGGGACTACCCCATAATCAAGGTGTGGATGATGAGCAGTTCTTC
CASNFPPGLPHNQGVDDEQFF
>TRBV28|NA|NA|TRBJ2-4
TGTGCCAGCAGTTATGACCAAAACATTCAGTACTTC
CASSYDQNIQYF
>TRBV13|NA|NA|TRBJ2-7
TGTGCCAGCACCCAGTGGGACCGCGACGAGCAGTACTTC
CASTQWDRDEQYF
>TRBV29-1|NA|NA|TRBJ1-2
TGCAGCGTTTCTTGCGGCTACACCTTC
CSVSCGYTF
>TRBV19|TRBD2|NA|TRBJ2-1
TGTGCCAGTGGGGGCCTAGCGGGCGATGAGCAGTTCTTC
CASGGLAGDEQFF
>TRBV5-8|TRBD1|NA|TRBJ2-3
TGTGCCAGCAGCTCGGGACAGGCAGCAGATACGCAGTATTTT
CASSSGQAADTQYF
>TRBV4-1|TRBD2|NA|TRBJ2-2
TGCGCCAGCAGCCAAGGTGGGACTAGCGGACTGCGGGAGCTGTTTTTT
CASSQGGTSGLRELFF
>TRBV2|TRBD1|NA|TRBJ1-3
TGTGCCAGCCGGACAGGGCCGGGGACTGGAAACACCATATATTTT
CASRTGPGTGNTIYF
>TRBV7-8|TRBD1|NA|TRBJ1-5
TGTGCCAGCAGCTCAAATAGGGGGCCCTATAGCAATCAGCCCCAGCATTTT
CASSSNRGPYSNQPQHF
>TRBV7-8|TRBD1|NA|TRBJ2-7
TGTGCCAGCAGCTTAACAGGCAGGGGGATGCACGAGCAGTACTTC
CASSLTGRGMHEQYF
>TRBV7-4|NA|NA|TRBJ1-3
TGTGCCAGCAGCACTCGGAGGGAGGGAAACACCATATATTTT
CASSTRREGNTIYF
>TRBV6-5|NA|NA|TRBJ2-1
TGTGCCAGCAGTTATTCAGGTGCAAATGAGCAGTTCTTC
CASSYSGANEQFF
>TRBV25-1|NA|NA|TRBJ2-1
TGTGCCAGCAGTGTCCGACTGGAAGGCTCCTACAATGAGCAGTTCTTC
CASSVRLEGSYNEQFF
>TRBV11-2|TRBD2|NA|TRBJ2-7
TGTGCCAGCAGCTTAGTTTCACTAGCGTCCTACGAGCAGTACTTC
CASSLVSLASYEQYF
>TRBV30|NA|NA|TRBJ1-2
TGTGCCTGGACCATTGTCGGACAGACATATGGCTACACCTTC
CAWTIVGQTYGYTF
>TRBV5-4|NA|NA|TRBJ2-3
TGTGCCAGCAGCGGGGGGTATACGACAGATACGCAGTATTTT
CASSGGYTTDTQYF
>TRBV9|TRBD2|NA|TRBJ2-1
TGTGCCAGCAGCGTAGTGCAGTCGGCTAGCGGGAGCAATGAGCAGTTCTTC
CASSVVQSASGSNEQFF
>TRBV7-9|NA|NA|TRBJ2-1
TGTGCCAGCAGCGTTAACCCGCCCTACTACAATGAGCAGTTCTTC
CASSVNPPYYNEQFF
>TRBV19|TRBD2|NA|TRBJ2-1
TGTGCCAGTATGACTAGCAGGGCGAGTTTAGGGCAGGCGTTCTTC
CASMTSRASLGQAFF
>TRBV6-6|NA|NA|TRBJ2-7
TGTGCCAGCAGTTATGAGGCCTACGAGCAGTACTTC
CASSYEAYEQYF
>TRBV27|NA|NA|TRBJ2-7
TGTGCCAGCAGTTCCCCTGCTCTATACGAGCAGTACTTC
CASSSPALYEQYF
>TRBV7-3|TRBD2|NA|TRBJ2-3
TGTGCCAGCAGCTTAGGGTCGGGAGGTTCAGATACGCAGTATTTT
CASSLGSGGSDTQYF
>TRBV19|NA|NA|TRBJ2-6
TGTGCCAGTAGTATAGATCTGGTTGCGCCCTTGGACCGTGGGGCCAACGTCCTGACTTTC
CASSIDLVAPLDRGANVLTF
>TRBV5-1|NA|NA|TRBJ1-1
TGCGCCAGCAGCTTGGGGAGGGGATGGCTCGTCGCTGAAGCTTTCTTT
CASSLGRGWLVAEAFF
>TRBV27|TRBD2|NA|TRBJ2-7
TGTGCCAGCAGAGACACGGGACTAGCTCCCTACGAGCAGTACTTC
CASRDTGLAPYEQYF
>TRBV29-1|NA|NA|TRBJ1-2
TGCAGCGTTGGACAGGTCTATGGCTACACCTTC
CSVGQVYGYTF
>TRBV6-1|NA|NA|TRBJ1-5
TGTGCCAGCAGTCGACGCTTAGCGGGCAATCAGCCCCAGCATTTT
CASSRRLAGNQPQHF
>TRBV7-9|TRBD2|few|TRBJ2-5
TGTGCCAGCAGCCCGAGCGGGGAGAAGACCCAGTACTTC
CASSPSGEKTQYF
>TRBV7-6|TRBD2|NA|TRBJ2-1
TGTGCCAGCAGCACGGGACTAGCGCCTTCCAGCTCCTACAATGAGCAGTTCTTC
CASSTGLAPSSSYNEQFF
>TRBV19|NA|NA|TRBJ2-7
TGTGCCAGTAGTACGGCGGGGAGCTCCTACGAGCAGTACTTC
CASSTAGSSYEQYF
>TRBV11-1|TRBD1|NA|TRBJ2-7
TGTGCCAGCAGCTTAGAAGGGCAGGGGGTGGACTTC
CASSLEGQGVDF
>TRBV10-1|NA|once|TRBJ1-1
TGCGCCAGCAGTCCAGGACGGTGGAACACTGAAGCTTTCTTT
CASSPGRWNTEAFF
>TRBV6-5|NA|NA|TRBJ2-7
TGTGCCAGCAGTTACCGGAACCGAGACGAGCAGTACTTC
CASSYRNRDEQYF
>TRBV4-1|NA|NA|TRBJ2-3
TGCGCCAGCAGCCAAGACGGGGAAGGAACCGCTAGCACAGATACGCAGTATTTT
CASSQDGEGTASTDTQYF
>TRBV7-6|NA|NA|TRBJ1-5
TGTGCCAGCAGCCCGGTGGTTGGGGGGTATCAGCCCCAGCATTTT
CASSPVVGGYQPQHF
>TRBV12-1|NA|once|TRBJ2-6
TGTGCCAGCAGCTTTGGGGTCGACAAGCAGCCTGGGGCCAACGTCCTGACTTTC
CASSFGVDKQPGANVLTF
>TRBV28|NA|NA|TRBJ2-7
TGTGCCGGAGGAGGCAGGTCCTCCTACGAGCAGTACTTC
CAGGGRSSYEQYF